The 24 T cell receptor beta chains listed next were all sequenced from one sample in a study of T cells in localized non-small cell lung cancer. The protocol was immunoSEQ multiplex PCR, while the TCRdb copy is restricted to in-frame clones and leaves out a portion. Here the sample spans approximately 150,000 clones, 89% being singletons. Sequences were derived from peripheral blood, sampled before any cancer treatment. The receptors here all came from a female donor aged 60 or older with stage I lung adenocarcinoma.

The rearrangement links TRBV10-3 to TRBJ2-7, with D uncertain. Germline V CDR1 and CDR2: ENHRY, SYGVKD. Between the trimmed V and J ends, which lost 3 bases and 4 bases, there was a span of 10 bases. The CDR3 has 13 residues. The CDR3 protein is CAISDGSTYEQYF. The CDR3 region has the DNA TGTGCCATCAGTGACGGCAGCACTTACGAGCAGTACTTC.

This sequence joins TRBV2 and TRBJ2-1; TRBD2 agrees at 11 bases. V shed 3 bases, J shed 8 bases, and the junction held 6 bases outside the gene matches. In germline, CDR1 is SNHLY, CDR2 FYNNEI. The CDR3 extends over 15 amino acids. For the CDR3, the DNA is TGTGCCAGCAGTGAGGCTAGCGGGAGGATCGATGAGCAGTTCTTC. Encoded protein: CASSEASGRIDEQFF.

The chain employs TRBV9 and TRBJ1-3; D gene ambiguous. Germline V gene sequence: CDR1 SGDLS, CDR2 YYNGEE. This CDR3 is 15 amino acids long. Deletions cut 4 bases from V and 6 bases from J, with 17 bases between. Here the CDR3 DNA reads TGTGCCAGCAGCTCCCTAGACACAGCCATAAACACCATATATTTT. It codes for CASSSLDTAINTIYF.

V is TRBV28 and J is TRBJ1-1; tentative D call: TRBD1 (6 bases). The V gene lost 4 bases and the J gene lost 1 base, with 10 bases spanning the gap. The germline V gene has CDR1 MDHEN and CDR2 SYDVKM. The CDR3 runs 14 residues. The chain's CDR3 is CASSSGARNTEAFF. As DNA, the CDR3 is TGTGCCAGCAGTTCAGGGGCCAGGAACACTGAAGCTTTCTTT. The whole variable domain, filled in from reference TRBV28 and TRBJ1-1, reads DVKVTQSSRYLVKRTGEKVFLECVQDMDHENMFWYRQDPGLGLRLIYFSYDVKMKEKGDIPEGYSVSREKKERFSLILESASTNQTSMYLCASSSGARNTEAFFGQGTRLTVV.

The gene calls are TRBV21-1 and TRBJ1-4. TRBV21-1 is classified as a pseudogene. CDR3 length: 17 residues. CDR3: CASSKGFVVEAGEKLFF. CDR3 DNA: TGTGCCAGCAGCAAAGGGTTTGTGGTAGAAGCGGGAGAAAAACTGTTTTTT.

The chain carries TRBV28 and TRBJ1-1; the match to TRBD1 covers 10 bases. J gave up 4 bases and V 1 base, and 6 bases lay outside the gene matches. Germline V gene data show CDR1 as MDHEN and CDR2 as SYDVKM. The CDR3 covers 16 residues. DNA for the CDR3: TGTGCCAGCAGTTTATTAGGGACAGGGGTCACCACTGAAGCTTTCTTT. This gives the protein CASSLLGTGVTTEAFF.

CDR3 residues: CSARDLGEQYF. CDR3 DNA: TGCAGTGCTAGAGATCTGGGGGAGCAGTACTTC. The V call is TRBV20-1, the J call TRBJ2-7; D gene uncertain. Germline CDR1 DFQATT, CDR2 SNEGSKA (reference sequence). V lost 0 bases to trimming and J lost 7 bases, with 7 bases between them. This CDR3 region has 11 residues.

This chain uses TRBV7-8 with TRBJ2-5, with unresolved D. The germline gives CDR1 SGHVS, CDR2 FQNEAQ. Trimming took 1 base from V and 5 from J, leaving 11 bases between them. The CDR3 has 14 amino acids. The CDR3 sequence is CASSLGSLLETQYF. The CDR3, as DNA: TGTGCCAGCAGCTTAGGGTCCCTTCTGGAGACCCAGTACTTC.

The gene calls are TRBV10-1 and TRBJ2-5; 10 bases map to TRBD1. The V gene end was trimmed by 4 bases and the J gene end by 4 bases; junction bases not matched to a gene: 0. This CDR3 is 13 amino acids long. Germline CDR1 and CDR2: WNHNN and SYGVQD (reference sequence). CDR3 bases: TGCGCCAGCAGTGGGACAGGGGGAGAGACCCAGTACTTC. This codes for CASSGTGGETQYF.

The chain carries TRBV9 and TRBJ2-7; D is undetermined. This CDR3 is built from 13 residues. Germline loops: CDR1 SGDLS, CDR2 YYNGEE. Trimming shortened V by 6 bases and J by 4 bases, and 14 bases separated the two germline ends. This chain's CDR3 is CASNRQGGYEQYF. The CDR3 DNA reads as TGTGCCAGCAACCGGCAAGGTGGTTACGAGCAGTACTTC.

This chain connects TRBV6-5 to TRBJ2-5, with 9 bases that match TRBD1. Germline V gene sequence: CDR1 MNHEY, CDR2 SVGAGI. The CDR3 spans 14 residues. The V and J ends lost 4 bases and 5 bases, in that order; junction bases with no gene match: 5. In DNA, the CDR3 is TGTGCCAGCAGTTCGCCGGGACAGGGTGAGACCCAGTACTTC. It specifies CASSSPGQGETQYF.

This sequence joins TRBV11-2 and TRBJ2-1; TRBD1 aligns across 7 bases. The germline CDR1 and CDR2 sequences are SGHAT and FQNNGV. After removal of 5 bases from V and 4 bases from J, the junction contained 11 bases not matched to a gene. This CDR3 is built from 16 residues. In nucleotides, the CDR3 is TGTGCCAGCAGCCCGGAACCGGGACAGATGTACAATGAGCAGTTCTTC. It is translated as CASSPEPGQMYNEQFF.

Only one count was recorded for this clone. For the CDR3, the DNA is TGTGCCAGCAGCTTAGTGGGAGCGGGTTACAATGAGCAGTTCTTC. Translated: CASSLVGAGYNEQFF. The chain links TRBV11-3 to TRBJ2-1, with D maybe TRBD2 (6 bases). Germline loops: CDR1 SGHNT, CDR2 YENEEA. V was pared by 1 base and J by 4 bases, with 11 bases between. The CDR3 contains 15 residues.

J is TRBJ2-3 and V is TRBV6-6, with D tentatively TRBD1 (5 bases). CDR1 is MNHNY and CDR2 is SVGAGI in the germline V gene (reference sequence). The CDR3 has 16 residues. Trimming removed 6 bases at V and 2 bases at J, with 18 bases between. This CDR3 is CASSDPQGAHTDTQYF. In DNA form, the CDR3 reads TGTGCCAGCAGCGACCCTCAGGGCGCTCACACAGATACGCAGTATTTT.

This sequence joins TRBV10-2 and TRBJ1-2, with a possible D match to TRBD1 (6 bases). CDR3 length equals 14 residues. Between the trimmed V and J ends, which lost 4 bases and 9 bases, there was a span of 18 bases. CDR1 and CDR2 (germline): WSHSY, SAAADI. The DNA of the CDR3 is TGCGCCAGCAGTGGGGGGGGGCAGACTATGAGCTACACCTTC. Translated, it gives CASSGGGQTMSYTF.

This clone was counted only a few times. J is TRBJ2-5 and V is TRBV5-5; the D gene is possibly TRBD2 (7 bases). This CDR3 spans 15 amino acids. The V end was cut by 4 bases, the J end by 9 bases, with 22 bases between. Germline V gene lookup returns CDR1 SGHKS and CDR2 YYEKEE (reference sequence). CDR3 in amino acids: CASSLQGGGKPSQYF. CDR3 sequence (DNA): TGTGCCAGCAGCCTACAGGGAGGGGGAAAACCGTCCCAGTACTTC.

The rearrangement joins TRBV29-1 to TRBJ2-7; D is undetermined. This CDR3 has 11 residues. Trimming removed 7 bases from V and 0 bases from J, with 7 bases in between. CDR1 is SQVTM, CDR2 ANQGSEA, per germline. The CDR3 coding sequence is TGCAGCGGGAAGAGCTCCTACGAGCAGTACTTC. Amino acid sequence: CSGKSSYEQYF.

This sequence joins TRBV19 and TRBJ1-3; D is unclear. Trimming pared 6 bases from V and 7 bases from J, leaving 19 bases between. From germline, CDR1 is LNHDA and CDR2 SQIVND (reference sequence). This CDR3 is 15 amino acids long. The CDR3 spells CASRTPSAGWNTIYF. Here the CDR3 DNA reads TGTGCCAGTAGGACACCTTCGGCTGGCTGGAACACCATATATTTT.

This clone was seen a single time. CDR3 in DNA: TGTGCCAGCAGTGAATGGGGGATGGCGAACACCGGGGAGCTGTTTTTT. Residues: CASSEWGMANTGELFF. V and J are TRBV6-1 and TRBJ2-2, with D possibly being TRBD1 or TRBD2 (5 bases each). V was pared by 2 bases and J by 0 bases, with 10 bases between. Germline assignment: CDR1 MNHNS and CDR2 SASEGT. This CDR3 has 16 residues.

The chain links TRBV29-1 to TRBJ1-1; 12 positions match TRBD1. The CDR3 spans 16 residues. V trimming: 7 bases; J trimming: 3 bases; junction bases outside the gene matches: 12. Per the germline V gene, CDR1 is SQVTM and CDR2 is ANQGSEA. The CDR3 loop reads CSGAGGQGAGDTEAFF. The CDR3 bases are TGCAGCGGAGCTGGGGGACAGGGGGCGGGGGACACTGAAGCTTTCTTT.

The chain employs TRBV2 and TRBJ1-5, with 7 bases that match TRBD1. In germline, CDR1 is SNHLY, CDR2 FYNNEI. Trimming took 6 bases from V and 7 from J; bases not matched to a gene: 9. The CDR3 has 14 residues. CDR3 DNA: TGTGCCAGCAGGGATCGACAGGGTTGGCAGCCCCAGCATTTT. Its protein is CASRDRQGWQPQHF.

V gene TRBV6-6 combines with J gene TRBJ1-4; D not certain. This CDR3 has 14 residues. Between the trimmed V and J ends, which lost 5 bases and 7 bases, there was a span of 14 bases. CDR1 MNHNY and CDR2 SVGAGI come from the germline V gene (reference sequence). The CDR3 protein is CASSRPEGGEKLFF. Here the CDR3 DNA reads TGTGCCAGCAGTAGGCCCGAGGGTGGTGAAAAACTGTTTTTT.

The chain couples TRBV6-5 to TRBJ1-5; D possibly corresponds to TRBD1 (5 bases). The germline gives CDR1 MNHEY, CDR2 SVGAGI. Trimming removed 6 bases at V and 4 bases at J, with 10 bases between. This CDR3 contains 13 residues. Written as DNA, the CDR3 is TGTGCCAGCAGAAGACAGAGAAATCAGCCCCAGCATTTT. It is translated as CASRRQRNQPQHF.

The CDR3 reads CASSWTDFAREQFF. In DNA form, the CDR3 reads TGTGCCAGCAGTTGGACGGACTTTGCGCGTGAGCAGTTCTTC. The rearrangement links TRBV28 to TRBJ2-1, with a weak D call TRBD2 (5 bases). V lost 4 bases, J lost 9 bases, and 16 bases lay in between. In germline, CDR1 is MDHEN, CDR2 SYDVKM. The CDR3 sequence is 14 residues long.